The present TCR beta chain was sequenced within a study of T-cell memory formation after mild COVID-19. Points from the study as a whole: Among clones contracting day 15 to 85, CD4/CD8 was balanced, whereas later expanders leaned CD4+.

MiXCR, run by TCRdb on the 5' RACE reads, gives a single entry per CDR3 protein. There are around 300,000 distinct CDR3 sequences in the sample; approximately 15% occur only once, and approximately 21% lies in the top ten. CDR3 length: 14 amino acids. Trimming pared 10 bases from V and 4 bases from J, leaving 18 bases between. Germline lookup yields CDR1 ENHRY and CDR2 SYGVKD. This clonotype was observed a handful of times. The antigen is unknown. The sample taken for sequencing was PBMCs or a T cell subset sorted from them (not recorded which). The clonotype comes from a man aged 18 to 30 who had mild COVID-19 (a few samples of this study predate the infection). Cell type and time point are not known. The chain is built from TRBV10-3 and TRBJ2-3, with no clear D. The CDR3 nucleotides read TGTGCCACCCACCGATCCACCAGCGCAGATACGCAGTATTTT. Its translation is CATHRSTSADTQYF.